This T cell receptor beta chain was observed in a study of CD8+CD57+ T cells in acquired aplastic anemia. Sequencing was done on patients that had shown CD8+CD57+ cell expansion by flow cytometry. At blood sampling, none of the patients had yet received therapy. About this clonotype itself: As yet, its antigen is unknown.

Deletions cut 8 bases from V and 8 bases from J, with 12 bases between. Germline-derived CDR1 and CDR2 are ENHRY and SYGVKD. CDR3 length: 12 amino acids. Study-wide results and limits: Patients and controls turned out to have more than 25 CD8+ CDR3 sequences in common.

The TCR beta profiling, which covered VDJ combination and CDR3 sequence, was carried out using genomic DNA as the template. TCRdb re-called the reads with MiXCR, one entry per CDR3 protein. The table shows about 120,000 distinct CDR3 sequences, with about 50% occurring only once. Sequencing was done on a sample of sorted CD4+, CD8+, or CD8+CD57+ T cells (not recorded which) from PBMCs. The TCR comes from a human donor with aplastic anemia. The chain carries TRBV10-3 and TRBJ2-2, with no clear D. The CDR3 sequence: CAISRGPGELFF. CDR3 DNA: TGTGCCATCTCCCGCGGTCCTGGGGAGCTGTTTTTT.